This T cell receptor beta chain was sequenced in a study of early T cells in non-severe SARS-CoV-2 infection. General study findings and limits: Matches to VDJdb favored anti-spike CD8 responses and missed private and CD4 specificities.

The CDR3 extends over 15 amino acids. The V and J ends lost 7 bases and 0 bases respectively, with 16 bases between them. Germline lookup yields CDR1 SNHLY and CDR2 FYNNEI. Comment on this clonotype: Antigen: not known.

Individual cDNA molecules were tagged with unique molecular identifiers, the study reported. TCRdb reprocessed the 5' RACE reads with MiXCR, giving one entry per CDR3 protein. Among tens of thousands of distinct CDR3 sequences listed, less than 15% were seen once. The rearrangement links TRBV2 to TRBJ2-7, with D maybe TRBD1 (5 bases). The sequenced material came from whole blood. The sequence was collected from an adult who was a healthcare worker with PCR-confirmed SARS-CoV-2 infection or an uninfected control (not recorded which). The CDR3 bases are TGTGCCAGCAAGGTGGGGCTAATAAGCTCCTACGAGCAGTACTTC. Its protein is CASKVGLISSYEQYF. Full variable domain (remainder filled in from reference TRBV2 and TRBJ2-7): EPEVTQTPSHQVTQMGQEVILRCVPISNHLYFYWYRQILGQKVEFLVSFYNNEISEKSEIFDDQFSVERPDGSNFTLKIRSTKLEDSAMYFCASKVGLISSYEQYFGPGTRLTVT.